These 11 T cell receptor beta chains share one sample of origin, sequenced in a study of blood T cell repertoires in COVID-19. Libraries were prepared by immunoSEQ multiplex PCR; TCRdb keeps only in-frame clonotypes and omits some of them. The sample lists under 200,000 clones, about 85% occurring once. Sequences were obtained from peripheral blood. These TCRs come from a man aged 60 to 75 with active or convalescent COVID-19.

This clone was detected only once. The chain carries TRBV4-1 and TRBJ1-5, with TRBD1 matching over 10 bases. The CDR3 is made up of 16 amino acids. Germline values: CDR1 MGHRA, CDR2 YSYEKL. V lost 6 bases and J lost 1; bases outside the gene matches: 6. Here the CDR3 DNA reads TGCGCCAGCAGGGGGACAGGGGAGGGAAGCAATCAGCCCCAGCATTTT. Translated, it gives CASRGTGEGSNQPQHF.

This clone was seen only once. J is TRBJ2-7 and V is TRBV11-2, with D possibly being TRBD1 (6 bases). This CDR3 has 14 amino acids. The germline V gene has CDR1 SGHAT and CDR2 FQNNGV. V was pared by 2 bases and J by 2 bases, with 10 bases between. CDR3 amino acids: CASSLYGQTYEQYF. CDR3 bases: TGTGCCAGCAGCTTATACGGACAGACCTACGAGCAGTACTTC. Looking up the rest from reference TRBV11-2 and TRBJ2-7 gives the full variable domain: EAGVAQSPRYKIIEKRQSVAFWCNPISGHATLYWYQQILGQGPKLLIQFQNNGVVDDSQLPKDRFSAERLKGVDSTLKIQPAKLEDSAVYLCASSLYGQTYEQYFGPGTRLTVT.

This chain connects TRBV6-5 to TRBJ1-3; 9 positions match TRBD1. The junction had 5 bases not matched to a gene; V was cut back by 4 bases and J by 7 bases. Germline assignment: CDR1 MNHEY and CDR2 SVGAGI. The CDR3 loop spans 14 amino acids. The CDR3 sequence: CASSSGTGYNTIYF. DNA for the CDR3: TGTGCCAGCAGTTCAGGGACAGGGTATAACACCATATATTTT.

The chain links TRBV6-5 to TRBJ1-3; D uncertain. Germline V gene lookup returns CDR1 MNHEY and CDR2 SVGAGI. The length of the CDR3 is 14 residues. V lost 4 bases and J lost 0, with 7 bases in between. DNA for the CDR3: TGTGCCAGCAGTTGGTCCGGCTCTGGAAACACCATATATTTT. This encodes CASSWSGSGNTIYF.

This clone was observed a few times. The chain combines TRBV6-5 with TRBJ1-5, with D possibly matching TRBD1 (6 bases). Germline lookup yields CDR1 MNHEY and CDR2 SVGAGI. The CDR3 has 13 residues. The germline V and J ends were trimmed by 6 bases and 5 bases, with 11 bases remaining between them. In DNA, the CDR3 is TGTGCCAGCAGCCGAAACAGGGATCAGCCCCAGCATTTT. Its translation is CASSRNRDQPQHF.

This sequence joins TRBV4-1 and TRBJ2-2; 10 bases align to TRBD2. After removal of 5 bases from V and 0 bases from J, the junction contained 3 bases not matched to a gene. Germline V CDR1 and CDR2: MGHRA, YSYEKL. The CDR3 covers 16 residues. The CDR3 reads CASSGGLAANTGELFF. DNA for the CDR3: TGCGCCAGCAGCGGAGGACTAGCGGCGAACACCGGGGAGCTGTTTTTT.

V and J are TRBV14 and TRBJ2-2; TRBD1 aligns across 7 bases. CDR1 SGHDN and CDR2 FVKESK come from the germline V gene. There are 14 residues in the CDR3. V dropped 5 bases and J dropped 5; count of bases not matched to a gene: 5. The CDR3 spells CASSIQGSTGELFF. The CDR3 DNA follows: TGTGCCAGCAGCATACAGGGGTCGACCGGGGAGCTGTTTTTT.

This chain uses TRBV30 with TRBJ1-6, with a weak D call TRBD1 (6 bases). The CDR3 contains 16 residues. Germline V CDR1 and CDR2: GTSNPN, SVGIG (reference sequence). V lost 3 bases and J lost 5, with 17 bases in between. CDR3 sequence reads: CAWRRPMDSHNSPLHF. Written as DNA, the CDR3 is TGTGCCTGGAGAAGGCCCATGGACAGCCATAATTCACCCCTCCACTTT.

The V and J genes are TRBV5-1 and TRBJ2-5, with TRBD2 as a possible D gene (5 bases). V lost 5 bases and J 5 bases, leaving 16 bases between the germline ends. The CDR3 extends over 14 amino acids. CDR1 is SGHRS, CDR2 YFSETQ, per germline. The CDR3 loop is CASRPDSGWETQYF. In DNA, the CDR3 is TGCGCCAGCAGACCGGACTCAGGATGGGAGACCCAGTACTTC.

V gene TRBV27 combines with J gene TRBJ1-1; 7 bases map to TRBD1. The CDR3 is 14 residues long. V shed 6 bases, J shed 1 base, and the junction held 5 bases outside the gene matches. CDR1 is MNHEY and CDR2 is SMNVEV in the germline V gene (reference sequence). In DNA form, the CDR3 reads TGTGCCAGCAGGTGGACAGGAGAGAACACTGAAGCTTTCTTT. This codes for CASRWTGENTEAFF.

The chain uses TRBV4-1 and TRBJ2-2, with D perhaps matching TRBD2 (5 bases). CDR1 and CDR2 from the germline V gene are MGHRA and YSYEKL. Trimming cost V 3 bases and J 0 bases, with 11 bases left between them. The CDR3 is 16 residues long. The CDR3 DNA is TGCGCCAGCAGCCAGGCCCCGGGGACGAACACCGGGGAGCTGTTTTTT. This codes for CASSQAPGTNTGELFF.